The clone carrying this T cell receptor (beta chain) was seen only once. This sample was taken from a study of blood T cell repertoires in COVID-19. The wider study: T cells, B-cell-depleted T cells, or PBMCs provided the cDNA or gDNA that served as material.

Original analysis: Estimates of nucleated cell counts were drawn from the amplification of reference gene primers. TCRdb keeps only in-frame clones here, not all; method: immunoSEQ multiplex PCR. For V, J and clone size, that table is used; D and trimming come from the DNA. The sample holds approximately 210,000 clones, 86% seen once. The V segment lost 5 bases and the J segment 0 bases; nucleotides outside the gene matches: 7. Germline CDR1 is SGHTA and CDR2 is FQGNSA. The CDR3 spans 15 residues. Seattle's enrolled individuals joined amid active infection and were then monitored longitudinally. The clonotype originates from a man aged 45 to 65 with COVID-19, enrolled during active disease. Sequencing used peripheral blood. The gene calls are TRBV7-2 and TRBJ2-7, with 7 bases identical to TRBD2. This chain's CDR3 is CASSPRDYSSYEQYF. The CDR3 bases are TGTGCCAGCAGCCCTCGGGACTATTCCTCCTACGAGCAGTACTTC.